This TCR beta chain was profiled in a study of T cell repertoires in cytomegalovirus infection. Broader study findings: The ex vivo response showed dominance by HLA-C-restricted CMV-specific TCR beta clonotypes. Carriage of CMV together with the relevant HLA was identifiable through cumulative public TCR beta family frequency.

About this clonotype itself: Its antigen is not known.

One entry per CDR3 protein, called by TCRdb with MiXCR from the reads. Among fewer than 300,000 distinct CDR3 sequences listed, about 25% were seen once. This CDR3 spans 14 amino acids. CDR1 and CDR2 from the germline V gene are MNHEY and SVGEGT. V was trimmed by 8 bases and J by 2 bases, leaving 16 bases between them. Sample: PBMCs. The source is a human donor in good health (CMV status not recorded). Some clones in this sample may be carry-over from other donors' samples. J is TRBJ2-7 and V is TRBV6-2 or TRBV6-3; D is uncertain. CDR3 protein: CASSRTTNPYEQYF. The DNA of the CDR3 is TGTGCCAGCTCTCGGACGACGAACCCCTACGAGCAGTACTTC.